This TCR beta chain was identified in a study of beta chain features in type 1 diabetes. Turning to this clone: Its target is not known.

Trimming removed 7 bases from V and 2 bases from J, with 15 bases in between. The CDR3 consists of 13 residues. From germline, CDR1 is SQVTM and CDR2 ANQGSEA. General study points: There was a moderate but significant shortening of TCRB CDR3s in all four CD4+ subsets of Type 1 diabetes patients. The naive, central memory and Treg TCRB repertoires showed an apparent similarity that was greater among patients than among healthy donors.

The entirety of the isolated RNA underwent reverse transcription, so expressed TCRB transcripts were sequenced. Repertoires were generated with immunoSEQ multiplex PCR, while TCRdb's copy carries only in-frame clones and drops some. The sample has more than 250,000 clones, over 20% seen once; the top ten hold roughly 0.028%. Cell sorting via CD45RO/CCR7/CD25/CD127/CD95/CD27 was performed to obtain CD4+ naive, central memory, regulatory and stem cell-like memory cells. Specimen: naive CD4+ T cells from blood. The TCR was taken from a middle-aged woman with type 1 diabetes. The chain links TRBV29-1 to TRBJ2-7; tentative D call: TRBD2 (6 bases). The CDR3, as DNA: TGCAGCGGCGTGGAGGGAGTAACCTACGAGCAGTACTTC. Amino acid sequence: CSGVEGVTYEQYF.